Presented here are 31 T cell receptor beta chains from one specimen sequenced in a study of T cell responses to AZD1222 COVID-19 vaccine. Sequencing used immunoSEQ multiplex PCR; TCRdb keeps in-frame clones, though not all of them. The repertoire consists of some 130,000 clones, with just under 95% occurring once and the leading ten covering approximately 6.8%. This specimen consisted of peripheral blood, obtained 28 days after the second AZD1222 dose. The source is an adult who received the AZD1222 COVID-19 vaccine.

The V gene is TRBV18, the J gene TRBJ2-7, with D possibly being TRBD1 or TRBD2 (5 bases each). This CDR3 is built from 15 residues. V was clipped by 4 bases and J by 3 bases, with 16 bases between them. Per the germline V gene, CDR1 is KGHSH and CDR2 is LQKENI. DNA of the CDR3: TGTGCCAGCTCACATGCCGGGACGGTCATCTACGAGCAGTACTTC. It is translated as CASSHAGTVIYEQYF.

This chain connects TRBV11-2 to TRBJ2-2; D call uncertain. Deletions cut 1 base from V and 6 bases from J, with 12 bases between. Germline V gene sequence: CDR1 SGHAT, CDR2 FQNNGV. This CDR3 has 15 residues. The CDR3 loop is CASSLARTRPGELFF. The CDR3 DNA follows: TGTGCCAGCAGCTTAGCAAGAACACGTCCCGGGGAGCTGTTTTTT.

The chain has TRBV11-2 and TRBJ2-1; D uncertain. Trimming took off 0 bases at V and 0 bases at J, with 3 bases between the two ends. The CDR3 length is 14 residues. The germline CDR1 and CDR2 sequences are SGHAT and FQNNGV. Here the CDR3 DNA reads TGTGCCAGCAGCTTAGATTCCTCCTACAATGAGCAGTTCTTC. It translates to CASSLDSSYNEQFF.

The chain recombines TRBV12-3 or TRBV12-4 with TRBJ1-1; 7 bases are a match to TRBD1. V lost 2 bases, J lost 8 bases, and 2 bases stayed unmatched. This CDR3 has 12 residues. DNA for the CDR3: TGTGCCAGCAGTTTAAGGGACAGCGAAGCTTTCTTT. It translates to CASSLRDSEAFF.

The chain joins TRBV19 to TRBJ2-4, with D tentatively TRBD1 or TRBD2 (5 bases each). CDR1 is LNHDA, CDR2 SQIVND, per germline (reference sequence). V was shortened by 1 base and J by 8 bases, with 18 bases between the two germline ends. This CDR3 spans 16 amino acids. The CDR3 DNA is TGTGCCAGTAGTATAGGGGGGACGGCCGGCGGCTACATTCAGTACTTC. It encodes CASSIGGTAGGYIQYF.

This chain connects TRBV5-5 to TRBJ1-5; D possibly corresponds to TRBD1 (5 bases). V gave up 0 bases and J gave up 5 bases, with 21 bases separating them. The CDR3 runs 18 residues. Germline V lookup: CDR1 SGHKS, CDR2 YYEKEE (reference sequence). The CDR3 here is CASSLGWSARDEDQPQHF. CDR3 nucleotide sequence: TGTGCCAGCAGCTTGGGCTGGAGCGCCCGGGACGAAGATCAGCCCCAGCATTTT.

CDR3 sequence reads: CASSPGQGARVNQPQHF. The CDR3 coding sequence is TGTGCCAGCTCACCGGGACAGGGGGCGAGGGTAAATCAGCCCCAGCATTTT. This sequence joins TRBV18 and TRBJ1-5; 12 bases agree with TRBD1. The CDR3 runs to 17 residues. V lost 3 bases to trimming and J lost 4 bases; unmatched junction nucleotides: 7. Germline V CDR1 and CDR2: KGHSH, LQKENI.

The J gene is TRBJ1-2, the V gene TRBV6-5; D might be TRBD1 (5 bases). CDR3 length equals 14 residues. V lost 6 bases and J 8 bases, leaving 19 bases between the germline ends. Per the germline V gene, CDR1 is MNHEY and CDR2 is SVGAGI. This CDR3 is CASSYGTSAGGYTF. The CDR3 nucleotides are TGTGCCAGCAGCTACGGGACGTCCGCGGGGGGCTACACCTTC.

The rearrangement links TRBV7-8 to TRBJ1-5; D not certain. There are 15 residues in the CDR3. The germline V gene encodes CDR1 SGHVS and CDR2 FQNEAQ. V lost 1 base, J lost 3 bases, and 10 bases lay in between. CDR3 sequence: CASSLGRALNQPQHF. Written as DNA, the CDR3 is TGTGCCAGCAGCTTAGGCCGGGCCCTCAATCAGCCCCAGCATTTT.

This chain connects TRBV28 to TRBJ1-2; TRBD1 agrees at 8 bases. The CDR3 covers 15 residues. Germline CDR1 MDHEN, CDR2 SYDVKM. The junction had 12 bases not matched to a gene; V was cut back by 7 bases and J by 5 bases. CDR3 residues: CASTKGQGSGYGYTF. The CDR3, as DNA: TGTGCCAGCACCAAAGGACAGGGAAGTGGGTATGGCTACACCTTC.

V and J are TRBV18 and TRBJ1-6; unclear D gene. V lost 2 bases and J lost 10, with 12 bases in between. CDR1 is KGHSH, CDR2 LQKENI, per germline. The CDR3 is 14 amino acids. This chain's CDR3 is CASSPGVDGSPLHF. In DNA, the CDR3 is TGTGCCAGCTCACCAGGCGTTGACGGATCACCCCTCCACTTT.

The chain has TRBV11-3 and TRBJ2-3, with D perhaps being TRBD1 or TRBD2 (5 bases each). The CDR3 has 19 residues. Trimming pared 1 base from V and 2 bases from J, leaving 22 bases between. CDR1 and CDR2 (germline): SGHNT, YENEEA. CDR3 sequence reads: CASSLGTGRLHGSTDTQYF. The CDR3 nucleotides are TGTGCCAGCAGCTTAGGAACGGGGCGACTCCACGGATCCACAGATACGCAGTATTTT. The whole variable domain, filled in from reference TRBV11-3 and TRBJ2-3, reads EAGVVQSPRYKIIEKKQPVAFWCNPISGHNTLYWYLQNLGQGPELLIRYENEEAVDDSQLPKDRFSAERLKGVDSTLKIQPAELGDSAVYLCASSLGTGRLHGSTDTQYFGPGTRLTVL.

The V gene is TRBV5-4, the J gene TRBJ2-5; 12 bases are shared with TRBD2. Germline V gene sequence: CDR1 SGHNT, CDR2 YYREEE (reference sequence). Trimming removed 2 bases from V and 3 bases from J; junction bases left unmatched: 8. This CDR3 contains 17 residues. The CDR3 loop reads CASSLFWASGGEETQYF. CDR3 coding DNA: TGTGCCAGCAGCTTATTTTGGGCTAGCGGGGGGGAAGAGACCCAGTACTTC. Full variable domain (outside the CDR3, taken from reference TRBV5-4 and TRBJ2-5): ETGVTQSPTHLIKTRGQQVTLRCSSQSGHNTVSWYQQALGQGPQFIFQYYREEENGRGNFPPRFSGLQFPNYSSELNVNALELDDSALYLCASSLFWASGGEETQYFGPGTRLLVL.

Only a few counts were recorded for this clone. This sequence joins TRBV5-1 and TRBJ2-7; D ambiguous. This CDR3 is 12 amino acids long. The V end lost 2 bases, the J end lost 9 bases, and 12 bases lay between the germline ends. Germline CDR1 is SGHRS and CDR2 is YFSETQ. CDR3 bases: TGCGCCAGCAGCTTAGGGCAGGACGGGCAGTACTTC. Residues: CASSLGQDGQYF.

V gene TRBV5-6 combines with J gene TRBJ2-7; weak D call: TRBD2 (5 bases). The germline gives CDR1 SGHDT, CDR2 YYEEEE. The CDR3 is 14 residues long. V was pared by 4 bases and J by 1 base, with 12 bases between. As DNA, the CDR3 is TGTGCCAGCAGCCTCCACGGAGGATCCTACGAGCAGTACTTC. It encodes CASSLHGGSYEQYF.

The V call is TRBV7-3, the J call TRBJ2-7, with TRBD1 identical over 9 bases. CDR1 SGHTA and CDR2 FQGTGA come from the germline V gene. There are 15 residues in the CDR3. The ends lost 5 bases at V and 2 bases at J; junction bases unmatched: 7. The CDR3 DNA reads TGTGCCAGCAGCCCGACGGGGACAGGGACCTACGAGCAGTACTTC. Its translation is CASSPTGTGTYEQYF.

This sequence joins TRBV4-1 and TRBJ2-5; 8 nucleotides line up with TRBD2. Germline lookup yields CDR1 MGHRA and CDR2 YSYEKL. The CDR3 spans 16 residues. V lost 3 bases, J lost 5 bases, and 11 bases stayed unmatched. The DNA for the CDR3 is TGCGCCAGCAGCCATCCGGGACTAGGGGGTTTGGAGACCCAGTACTTC. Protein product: CASSHPGLGGLETQYF.

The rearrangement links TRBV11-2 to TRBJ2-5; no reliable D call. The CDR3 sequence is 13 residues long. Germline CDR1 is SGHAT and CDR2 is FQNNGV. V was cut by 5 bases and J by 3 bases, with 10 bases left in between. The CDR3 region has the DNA TGTGCCAGCAGCAACTTATCCAAAGAGACCCAGTACTTC. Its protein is CASSNLSKETQYF.

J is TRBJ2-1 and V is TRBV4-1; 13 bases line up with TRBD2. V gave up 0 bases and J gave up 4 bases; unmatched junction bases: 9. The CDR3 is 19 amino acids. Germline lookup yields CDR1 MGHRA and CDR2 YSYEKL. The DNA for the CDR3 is TGCGCCAGCAGCCAAGAAGGAGGGACTAGCGGGGACGGATACAATGAGCAGTTCTTC. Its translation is CASSQEGGTSGDGYNEQFF.

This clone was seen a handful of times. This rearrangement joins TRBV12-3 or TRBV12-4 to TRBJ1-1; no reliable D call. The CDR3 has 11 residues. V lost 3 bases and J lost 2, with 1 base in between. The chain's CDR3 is CASSFNTEAFF. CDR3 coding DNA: TGTGCCAGCAGTTTCAACACTGAAGCTTTCTTT.

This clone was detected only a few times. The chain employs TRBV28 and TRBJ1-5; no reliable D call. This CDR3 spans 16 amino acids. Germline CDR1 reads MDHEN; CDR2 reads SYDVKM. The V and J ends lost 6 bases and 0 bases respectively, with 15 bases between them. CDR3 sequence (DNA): TGTGCCAGCAGCTACACAGAGAACAATAGCAATCAGCCCCAGCATTTT. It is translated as CASSYTENNSNQPQHF.

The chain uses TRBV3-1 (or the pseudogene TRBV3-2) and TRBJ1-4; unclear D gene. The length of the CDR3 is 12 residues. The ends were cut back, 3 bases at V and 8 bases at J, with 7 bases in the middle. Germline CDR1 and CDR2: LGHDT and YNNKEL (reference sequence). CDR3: CASSQGNEKLFF. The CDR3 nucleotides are TGTGCCAGCAGCCAGGGTAACGAAAAACTGTTTTTT.

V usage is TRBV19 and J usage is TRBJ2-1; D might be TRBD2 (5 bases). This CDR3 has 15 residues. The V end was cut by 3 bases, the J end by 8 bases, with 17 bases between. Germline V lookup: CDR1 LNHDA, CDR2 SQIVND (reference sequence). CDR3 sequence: CASSIGRGLRDEQFF. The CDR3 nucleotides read TGTGCCAGTAGTATCGGAAGAGGACTTAGGGATGAGCAGTTCTTC. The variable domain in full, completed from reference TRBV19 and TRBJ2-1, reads DGGITQSPKYLFRKEGQNVTLSCEQNLNHDAMYWYRQDPGQGLRLIYYSQIVNDFQKGDIAEGYSVSREKKESFPLTVTSAQKNPTAFYLCASSIGRGLRDEQFFGPGTRLTVL.

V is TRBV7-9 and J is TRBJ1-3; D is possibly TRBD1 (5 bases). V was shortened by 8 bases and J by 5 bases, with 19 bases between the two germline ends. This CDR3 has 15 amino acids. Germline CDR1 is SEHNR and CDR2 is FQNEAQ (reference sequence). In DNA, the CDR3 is TGTGCCAGCCCCCTCCCCGGGGACGGCCGAAACACCATATATTTT. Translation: CASPLPGDGRNTIYF.

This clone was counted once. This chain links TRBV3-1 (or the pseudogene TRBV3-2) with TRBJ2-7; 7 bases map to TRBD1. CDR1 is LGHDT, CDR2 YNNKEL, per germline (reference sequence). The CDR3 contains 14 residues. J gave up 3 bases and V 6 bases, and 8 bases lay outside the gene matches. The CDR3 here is CASSYSDRLYEQYF. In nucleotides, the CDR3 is TGTGCCAGCAGTTACTCGGACAGGCTCTACGAGCAGTACTTC.

This CDR3 is CASSVGPDNYNEQFF. As DNA, the CDR3 is TGTGCCAGCAGCGTAGGACCGGATAACTACAATGAGCAGTTCTTC. The chain carries TRBV9 and TRBJ2-1; D remains unclear. The length of the CDR3 is 15 residues. V was trimmed by 0 bases and J by 3 bases, leaving 10 bases between them. CDR1 and CDR2 from the germline V gene are SGDLS and YYNGEE.

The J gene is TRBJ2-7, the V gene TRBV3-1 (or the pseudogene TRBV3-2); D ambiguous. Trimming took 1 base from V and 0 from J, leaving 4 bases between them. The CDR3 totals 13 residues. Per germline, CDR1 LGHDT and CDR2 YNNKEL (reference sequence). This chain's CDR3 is CASSQGFSYEQYF. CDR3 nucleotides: TGTGCCAGCAGCCAAGGTTTCTCCTACGAGCAGTACTTC.

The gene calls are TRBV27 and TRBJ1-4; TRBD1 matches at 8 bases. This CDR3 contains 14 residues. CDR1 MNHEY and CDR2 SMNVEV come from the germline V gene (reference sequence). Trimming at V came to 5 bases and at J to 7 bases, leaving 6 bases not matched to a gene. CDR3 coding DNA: TGTGCCAGCAGTCCCAGGGGGCGCGGTGAAAAACTGTTTTTT. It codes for CASSPRGRGEKLFF.

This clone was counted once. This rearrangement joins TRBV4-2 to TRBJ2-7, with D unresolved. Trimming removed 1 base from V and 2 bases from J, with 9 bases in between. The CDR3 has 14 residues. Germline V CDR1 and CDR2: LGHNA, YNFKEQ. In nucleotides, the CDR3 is TGTGCCAGCAGCCAAGGTCGGGCCCCCTACGAGCAGTACTTC. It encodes CASSQGRAPYEQYF.

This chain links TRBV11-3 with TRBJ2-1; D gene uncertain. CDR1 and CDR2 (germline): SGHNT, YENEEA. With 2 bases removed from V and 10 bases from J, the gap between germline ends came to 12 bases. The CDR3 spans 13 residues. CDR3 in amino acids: CASSLPVRSEQFF. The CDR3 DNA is TGTGCCAGCAGCTTACCCGTTCGGAGCGAGCAGTTCTTC.

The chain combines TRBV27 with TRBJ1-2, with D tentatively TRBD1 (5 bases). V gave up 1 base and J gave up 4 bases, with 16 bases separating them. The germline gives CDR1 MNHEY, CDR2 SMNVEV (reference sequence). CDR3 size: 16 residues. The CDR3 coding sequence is TGTGCCAGCAGTTTATATTTGGGGGGTTCGACCTATGGCTACACCTTC. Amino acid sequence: CASSLYLGGSTYGYTF.